This T cell receptor (beta chain) was captured by sequencing in a study of T cells in Graves' hyperthyroidism and ophthalmopathy. Study-wide findings and caveats: From stable hyperthyroidism, ophthalmopathy was set apart by a 13 V-J model.

With duration under 3 months, ophthalmopathy was active: Clinical Activity Score at least 3, NOSPECS at least 4. Fresh peripheral blood, roughly 9.8 ml of it, supplied the PBMCs. Between the trimmed V and J ends, which lost 1 base and 0 bases, there was a span of 12 bases. CDR3 size: 16 residues. Germline V CDR1 and CDR2: LGHDT, YNNKEL (reference sequence). Ten or more counts support this clonotype. The antigen is unknown. Amplification of TCR beta CDR3 regions used RNA as the template. A first-round RT-PCR of the TCR CDR3 used the HTBI primer set. MiXCR, run by TCRdb on the multiplex PCR reads, gives a single entry per CDR3 protein. The data contain some 350,000 distinct CDR3 sequences, approximately 14% of them singletons.

This clonotype was obtained from a woman aged 55-70 years with Graves' ophthalmopathy. Sequenced sample: blood. J is TRBJ2-5 and V is TRBV3-1, with D uncertain. This chain's CDR3 is CASSQAYPTYQETQYF. The CDR3 DNA is TGTGCCAGCAGCCAAGCTTACCCCACGTACCAAGAGACCCAGTACTTC.